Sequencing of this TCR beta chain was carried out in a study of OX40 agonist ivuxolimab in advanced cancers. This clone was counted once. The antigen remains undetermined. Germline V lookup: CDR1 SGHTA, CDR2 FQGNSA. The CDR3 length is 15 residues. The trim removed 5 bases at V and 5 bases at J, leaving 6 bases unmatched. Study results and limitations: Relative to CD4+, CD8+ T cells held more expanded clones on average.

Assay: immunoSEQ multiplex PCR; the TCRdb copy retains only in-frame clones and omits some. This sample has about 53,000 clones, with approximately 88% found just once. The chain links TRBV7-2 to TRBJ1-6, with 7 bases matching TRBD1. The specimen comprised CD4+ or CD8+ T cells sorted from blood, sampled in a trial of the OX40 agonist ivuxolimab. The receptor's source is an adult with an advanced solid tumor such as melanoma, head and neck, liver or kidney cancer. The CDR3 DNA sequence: TGTGCCAGCAGCCAGGGACAGAACCATAATTCACCCCTCCACTTT. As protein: CASSQGQNHNSPLHF.